Below, 5 T cell receptor beta chains from the same sample are listed, as sequenced in a study of response to subunit inactivated influenza vaccine (dated by TCRdb to between 2017 and 2018). Library creation used RT-PCR. TCRdb records Illumina HiSeq 2500 as the sequencer. TCRdb applied fastp at Q25 and MiXCR to the public reads, then kept only in-frame beta chains. When rows share a CDR3 protein, they turn into one entry using the most common DNA and genes. This sample holds over 150,000 distinct CDR3 sequences; approximately 8.7% were observed only once. The ten most abundant clones make up approximately 10% of the sample. The source material was non-naive T cells sorted from PBMCs, sampled on the day of vaccination. The sample's cell subset or site label, in plain terms: memory T cell fraction. Every receptor here comes from a middle-aged man who received an inactivated influenza vaccine. Donor details come from another sample of the same person, matched by shared clones.

A few counts support this clonotype. The chain carries TRBV19 and TRBJ1-6; D is perhaps TRBD1 (6 bases). Germline values: CDR1 LNHDA, CDR2 SQIVND (reference sequence). V lost 7 bases and J 2 bases, leaving 9 bases between the germline ends. The CDR3 totals 14 residues. The CDR3 loop reads CASTRGTYNSPLHF. The CDR3, as DNA: TGTGCCAGTACGAGGGGGACCTATAATTCACCCCTCCACTTT.

The rearrangement links TRBV28 to TRBJ2-3, with 7 bases matching TRBD1. The germline gives CDR1 MDHEN, CDR2 SYDVKM. This CDR3 has 15 residues. Trimming removed 7 bases from V and 1 base from J; junction bases left unmatched: 8. CDR3 DNA sequence: TGTGCCAGCAAAAGACAGGGTAAAGGCACAGATACGCAGTATTTT. Amino acid sequence: CASKRQGKGTDTQYF.

This clonotype was detected a few times. J is TRBJ1-2 and V is TRBV18; TRBD1 aligns across 7 bases. With 3 bases clipped from V and 5 bases from J, the junction kept 9 bases outside the gene matches. The V gene's germline CDR1 is KGHSH and CDR2 LQKENI. The CDR3 is 15 residues long. CDR3 residues: CASSPQGRGPYGYTF. Here the CDR3 DNA reads TGTGCCAGCTCACCCCAGGGGAGGGGGCCTTATGGCTACACCTTC.

As regards this clonotype: The junction differs from germline at one of its ends, possibly a read error. The CDR3 protein is CASTTLGAKESTDMQYF. In DNA form, the CDR3 reads TGTGCCAGCACCACCTTGGGAGCGAAAGAAAGCACAGATATGCAGTATTTT. The V and J genes are TRBV25-1 and TRBJ2-3, with D tentatively TRBD2 (5 bases). This CDR3 has 17 amino acids. Germline V lookup: CDR1 MGHDK, CDR2 SYGVNS.

This clonotype was seen a few times. This chain links TRBV28 with TRBJ2-5, with D hard to call. The CDR3 spans 17 residues. With 6 bases removed from V and 4 bases from J, the gap between germline ends came to 24 bases. Germline assignment: CDR1 MDHEN and CDR2 SYDVKM. This CDR3 reads CASSLIFGSRRGETQYF. DNA of the CDR3: TGTGCCAGCAGCCTTATCTTTGGATCCCGGAGAGGAGAGACCCAGTACTTC.